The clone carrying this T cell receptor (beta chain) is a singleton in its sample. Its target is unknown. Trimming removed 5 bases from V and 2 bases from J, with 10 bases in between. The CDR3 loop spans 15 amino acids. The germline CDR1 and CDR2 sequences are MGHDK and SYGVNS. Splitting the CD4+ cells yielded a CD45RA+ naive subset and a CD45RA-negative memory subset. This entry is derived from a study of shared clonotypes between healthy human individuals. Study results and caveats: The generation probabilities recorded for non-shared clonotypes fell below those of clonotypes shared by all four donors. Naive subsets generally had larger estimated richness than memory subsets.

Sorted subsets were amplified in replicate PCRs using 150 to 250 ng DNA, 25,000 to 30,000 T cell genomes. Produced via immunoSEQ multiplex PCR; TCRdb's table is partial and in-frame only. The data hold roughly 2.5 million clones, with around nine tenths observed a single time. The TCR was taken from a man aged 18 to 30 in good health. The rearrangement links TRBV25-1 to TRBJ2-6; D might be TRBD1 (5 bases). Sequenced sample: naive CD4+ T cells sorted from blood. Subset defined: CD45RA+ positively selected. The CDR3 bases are TGTGCCAGCAGTCTAAGGGGCGCTGGGGCCAACGTCCTGACTTTC. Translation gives CASSLRGAGANVLTF. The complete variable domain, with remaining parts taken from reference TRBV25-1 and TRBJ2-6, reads EADIYQTPRYLVIGTGKKITLECSQTMGHDKMYWYQQDPGMELHLIHYSYGVNSTEKGDLSSESTVSRIRTEHFPLTLESARPSHTSQYLCASSLRGAGANVLTFGAGSRLTVL.